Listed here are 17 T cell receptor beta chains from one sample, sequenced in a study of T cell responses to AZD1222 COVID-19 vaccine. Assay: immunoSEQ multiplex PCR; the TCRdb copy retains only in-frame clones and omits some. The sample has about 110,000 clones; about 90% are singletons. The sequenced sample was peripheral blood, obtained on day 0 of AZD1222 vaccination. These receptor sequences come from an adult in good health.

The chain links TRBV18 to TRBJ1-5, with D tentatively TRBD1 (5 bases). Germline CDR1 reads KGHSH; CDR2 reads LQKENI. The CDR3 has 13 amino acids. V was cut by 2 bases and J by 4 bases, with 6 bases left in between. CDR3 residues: CASSPGTNQPQHF. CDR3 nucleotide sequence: TGTGCCAGCTCACCAGGGACTAATCAGCCCCAGCATTTT.

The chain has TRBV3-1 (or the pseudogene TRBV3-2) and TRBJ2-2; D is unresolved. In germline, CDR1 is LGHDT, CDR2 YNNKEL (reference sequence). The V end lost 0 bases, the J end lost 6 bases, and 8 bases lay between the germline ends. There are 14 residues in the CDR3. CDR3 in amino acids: CASSQDLKSGELFF. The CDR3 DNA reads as TGTGCCAGCAGCCAAGATTTGAAATCCGGGGAGCTGTTTTTT.

The CDR3: CASSQHLGNQPQHF. The CDR3 coding sequence is TGTGCCAGCAGCCAACACCTGGGCAATCAGCCCCAGCATTTT. This chain connects TRBV3-1 (or the pseudogene TRBV3-2) to TRBJ1-5; the D is unclear. The CDR3 runs to 14 residues. Looked up from germline, CDR1 is LGHDT and CDR2 is YNNKEL (reference sequence). V was shortened by 2 bases and J by 2 bases, with 7 bases between the two germline ends.

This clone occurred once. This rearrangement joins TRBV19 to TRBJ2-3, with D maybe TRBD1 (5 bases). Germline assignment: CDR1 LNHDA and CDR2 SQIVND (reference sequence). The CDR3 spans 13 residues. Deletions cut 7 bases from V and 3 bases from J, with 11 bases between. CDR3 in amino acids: CASKGAGTDTQYF. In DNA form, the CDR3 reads TGTGCCAGTAAAGGGGCCGGGACAGATACGCAGTATTTT.

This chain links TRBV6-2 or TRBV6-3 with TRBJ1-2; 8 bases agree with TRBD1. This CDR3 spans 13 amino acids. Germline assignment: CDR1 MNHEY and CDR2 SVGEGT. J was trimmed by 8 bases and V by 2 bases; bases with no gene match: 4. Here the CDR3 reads CASSYGQGGGYTF. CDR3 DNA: TGTGCCAGCAGTTACGGACAGGGAGGGGGCTACACCTTC.

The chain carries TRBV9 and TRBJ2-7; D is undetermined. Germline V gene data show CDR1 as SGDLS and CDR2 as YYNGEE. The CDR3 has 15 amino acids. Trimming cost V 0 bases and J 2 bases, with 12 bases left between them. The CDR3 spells CASSVDGSLTYEQYF. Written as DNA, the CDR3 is TGTGCCAGCAGCGTAGACGGAAGCCTAACCTACGAGCAGTACTTC.

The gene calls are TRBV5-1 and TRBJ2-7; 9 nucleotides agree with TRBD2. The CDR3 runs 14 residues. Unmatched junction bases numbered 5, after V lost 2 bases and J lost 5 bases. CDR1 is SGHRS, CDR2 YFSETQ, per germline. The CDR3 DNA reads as TGCGCCAGCAGCTTTAGCGGGAGCGTAGACGAGCAGTACTTC. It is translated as CASSFSGSVDEQYF.

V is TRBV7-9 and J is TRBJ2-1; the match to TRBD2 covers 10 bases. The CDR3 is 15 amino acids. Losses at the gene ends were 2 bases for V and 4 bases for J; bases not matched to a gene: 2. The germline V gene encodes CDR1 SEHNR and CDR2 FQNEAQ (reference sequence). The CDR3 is CASSLPTSGYNEQFF. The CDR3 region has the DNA TGTGCCAGCAGCTTACCGACTAGCGGGTACAATGAGCAGTTCTTC.

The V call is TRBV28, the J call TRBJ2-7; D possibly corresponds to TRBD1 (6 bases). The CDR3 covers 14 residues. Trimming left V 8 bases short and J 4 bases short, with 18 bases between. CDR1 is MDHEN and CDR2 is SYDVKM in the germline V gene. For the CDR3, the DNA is TGTGCCAGCGTTAGGGGACACGACTTTTACGAGCAGTACTTC. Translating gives CASVRGHDFYEQYF. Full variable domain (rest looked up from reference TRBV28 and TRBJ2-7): DVKVTQSSRYLVKRTGEKVFLECVQDMDHENMFWYRQDPGLGLRLIYFSYDVKMKEKGDIPEGYSVSREKKERFSLILESASTNQTSMYLCASVRGHDFYEQYFGPGTRLTVT.

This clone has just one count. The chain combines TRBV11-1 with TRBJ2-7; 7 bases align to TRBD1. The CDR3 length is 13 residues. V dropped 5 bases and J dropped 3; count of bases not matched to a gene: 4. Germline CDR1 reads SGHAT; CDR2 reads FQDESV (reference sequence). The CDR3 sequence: CASSPGTDYEQYF. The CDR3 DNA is TGTGCCAGCAGCCCCGGGACAGACTACGAGCAGTACTTC.

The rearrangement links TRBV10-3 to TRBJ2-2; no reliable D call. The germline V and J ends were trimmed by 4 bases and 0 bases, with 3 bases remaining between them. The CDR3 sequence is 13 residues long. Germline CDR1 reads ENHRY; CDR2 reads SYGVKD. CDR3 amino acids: CAISVSNTGELFF. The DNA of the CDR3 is TGTGCCATCAGTGTGTCGAACACCGGGGAGCTGTTTTTT.

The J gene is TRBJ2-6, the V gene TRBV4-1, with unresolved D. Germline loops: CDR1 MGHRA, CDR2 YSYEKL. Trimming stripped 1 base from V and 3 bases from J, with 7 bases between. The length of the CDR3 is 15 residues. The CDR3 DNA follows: TGCGCCAGCAGCCAAGGGGTGGGTGGGGCCAACGTCCTGACTTTC. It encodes CASSQGVGGANVLTF.

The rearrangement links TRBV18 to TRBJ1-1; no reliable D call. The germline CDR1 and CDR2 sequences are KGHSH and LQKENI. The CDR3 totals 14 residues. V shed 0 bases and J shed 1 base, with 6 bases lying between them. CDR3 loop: CASSPPNGNTEAFF. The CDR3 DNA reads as TGTGCCAGCTCACCACCGAACGGGAACACTGAAGCTTTCTTT.

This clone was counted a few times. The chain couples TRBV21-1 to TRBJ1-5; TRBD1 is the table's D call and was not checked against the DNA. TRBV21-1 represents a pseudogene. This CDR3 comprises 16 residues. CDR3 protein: CASSRTGGESGQPQHF. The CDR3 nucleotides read TGTGCCAGCAGCAGGACAGGGGGGGAATCCGGGCAGCCCCAGCATTTT.

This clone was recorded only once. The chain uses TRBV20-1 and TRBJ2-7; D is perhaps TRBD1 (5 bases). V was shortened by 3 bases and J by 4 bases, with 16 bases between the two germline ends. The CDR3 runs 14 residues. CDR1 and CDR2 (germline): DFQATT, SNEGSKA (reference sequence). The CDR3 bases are TGCAGTGCTAGTTTTACCTGGAAGGGGTACGAGCAGTACTTC. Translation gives CSASFTWKGYEQYF.

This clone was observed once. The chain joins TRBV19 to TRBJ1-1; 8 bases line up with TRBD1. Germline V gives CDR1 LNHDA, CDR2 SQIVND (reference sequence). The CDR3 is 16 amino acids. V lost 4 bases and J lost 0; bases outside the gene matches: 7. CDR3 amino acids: CASSTRTGSLNTEAFF. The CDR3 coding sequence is TGTGCCAGTAGTACCCGGACAGGGAGCTTGAACACTGAAGCTTTCTTT.

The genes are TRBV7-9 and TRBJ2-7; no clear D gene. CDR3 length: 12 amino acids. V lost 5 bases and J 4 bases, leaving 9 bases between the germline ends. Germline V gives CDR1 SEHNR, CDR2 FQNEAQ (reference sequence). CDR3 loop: CASSAESYEQYF. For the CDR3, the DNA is TGTGCCAGCAGCGCCGAGAGTTACGAGCAGTACTTC.